Listed below are T cell receptor beta chains from one sample, sequenced in a study of T cells in Graves' hyperthyroidism and ophthalmopathy. MiXCR, run by TCRdb on the multiplex PCR reads, gives a single entry per CDR3 protein. The sample has hundreds of thousands of distinct CDR3 sequences; about a sixth are singletons. The sample consisted of blood. The receptors originated from a woman aged 55-70 years with Graves' ophthalmopathy. The CDR3 runs from the conserved cysteine through the conserved F or W. A D gene is named only where the DNA matches it firmly. Clone size appears in some rows only: once, few, many, or a class for an expanded clone.

D: TRBD2
V: TRBV6-2/TRBV6-3
size: -
J: TRBJ2-7
DNA: TGTGCCAGTAACACAGCGGGAGAACGCGAGCAGTACTTC
CDR3: CASNTAGEREQYF

D: -
V: TRBV29-1
size: few
J: TRBJ1-1
DNA: TGCAGCGTCCGCGAGGTTCAGTTGAACACTGAAGCTTTCTTT
CDR3: CSVREVQLNTEAFF

D: -
V: TRBV20-1
size: -
J: TRBJ1-4
DNA: TGCAGTGCCCCTCCGGGGGCGCAGGATGAAAAACTGTTTTTT
CDR3: CSAPPGAQDEKLFF

D: TRBD1
V: TRBV20-1
size: many
J: TRBJ1-4
DNA: TGCAGTGCTAGTCAGGGGGCAACTAATGAAAAACTGTTTTTT
CDR3: CSASQGATNEKLFF

D: TRBD1
V: TRBV28
size: many
J: TRBJ1-1
DNA: TGTGCCAGCAGTTCCACAGGGGGCGAAGGAGATACTGAAGCTTTCTTT
CDR3: CASSSTGGEGDTEAFF

D: -
V: TRBV20-1
size: many
J: TRBJ1-5
DNA: TGCAGTGCCCCGGGGGTCGGGAATCAGCCCCAGCATTTT
CDR3: CSAPGVGNQPQHF

D: TRBD1
V: TRBV6-2/TRBV6-3
size: -
J: TRBJ1-1
DNA: TGTGCCAGCAGTTACTCGATACAGGGGAAGAAGCAGCGGGAAGCTTTCTTT
CDR3: CASSYSIQGKKQREAFF

D: TRBD1
V: TRBV4-2
size: -
J: TRBJ1-1
DNA: TGTGCCAGCAGCCGGTTCGGACAGGGCGACACTGAAGCTTTCTTT
CDR3: CASSRFGQGDTEAFF

D: TRBD1
V: TRBV5-5
size: -
J: TRBJ1-5
DNA: TGTGCCAGCAGCAGGGACAGGGGAATAGAGGCCGGTCAGCCCCAGCATTTT
CDR3: CASSRDRGIEAGQPQHF

D: -
V: TRBV20-1
size: -
J: TRBJ2-5
DNA: TGCAGTGGGAGGGTAGATCGAGAGACCCAGTACTTC
CDR3: CSGRVDRETQYF

D: -
V: TRBV7-9
size: many
J: TRBJ1-2
DNA: TGTGCCAGCACCGAAGGACAGCCCTACTCAAGGGGCTACACCTTC
CDR3: CASTEGQPYSRGYTF

D: -
V: TRBV5-4
size: few
J: TRBJ2-7
DNA: TGTGCCAGCAGCTTGGACGGGATAGGCAACGAGCAGTACTTC
CDR3: CASSLDGIGNEQYF

D: -
V: TRBV11-2
size: many
J: TRBJ2-7
DNA: TGTGCCAGCAGCTTAGATTTATTCGACGAGCAGTACTTC
CDR3: CASSLDLFDEQYF

D: TRBD2
V: TRBV7-8
size: many
J: TRBJ2-3
DNA: TGTGCCAGCAGCTGGACTAGCGGGAGGGAAGATACGCAGTATTTT
CDR3: CASSWTSGREDTQYF

D: -
V: TRBV20-1
size: -
J: TRBJ2-7
DNA: TGCAGTGCTACCCTGGGCGGATACTCCTACGAGCAGTACTTC
CDR3: CSATLGGYSYEQYF

D: -
V: TRBV7-6
size: many
J: TRBJ2-7
DNA: TGTGCCAGCAGCTTAGGGGGCGGACACTCCTACGAGCAGTACTTC
CDR3: CASSLGGGHSYEQYF

D: TRBD2
V: TRBV7-2
size: -
J: TRBJ2-2
DNA: TGTGCCAGCAGCTCGGGGACTAGCGGGAATTTGAACACCGGGGAGCTGTTTTTT
CDR3: CASSSGTSGNLNTGELFF

D: -
V: TRBV14
size: few
J: TRBJ1-2
DNA: TGTGCCAGCAGCCAACATCCGGGAAGTGGCTACACCTTC
CDR3: CASSQHPGSGYTF

D: -
V: TRBV7-2
size: many
J: TRBJ2-5
DNA: TGTGCCAGCAGCTTAGACGGGTTGAGAAACCAAGAGACCCAGTACTTC
CDR3: CASSLDGLRNQETQYF

D: -
V: TRBV3-1
size: -
J: TRBJ2-7
DNA: TGTGCCAGCAGCCAAGCAGGGGGGACGAGAGAGCAATACTTC
CDR3: CASSQAGGTREQYF

D: TRBD1
V: TRBV20-1
size: few
J: TRBJ2-2
DNA: TGCAGTGCTAGATCCCGGACAGGAAACACCGGGGAGCTGTTTTTT
CDR3: CSARSRTGNTGELFF

D: -
V: TRBV15
size: few
J: TRBJ2-5
DNA: TGTGCCACCAGCAGAGACAGCAGCGAGACCCAGTACTTC
CDR3: CATSRDSSETQYF

D: TRBD1
V: TRBV5-1
size: many
J: TRBJ1-1
DNA: TGCGCCAGCAGCTTGGCCGAACAGGGGATTGAAGCTTTCTTT
CDR3: CASSLAEQGIEAFF

D: -
V: TRBV3-1
size: many
J: TRBJ1-1
DNA: TGTGCCAGCAGCCCCAAACAGGACGGCCGACGTGAAGCTTTCTTT
CDR3: CASSPKQDGRREAFF

D: TRBD1
V: TRBV6-1
size: many
J: TRBJ2-7
DNA: TGTGCCAGCAGTCGACCCGGGACAGGAGCTAGGGAGCAGTACTTC
CDR3: CASSRPGTGAREQYF

D: -
V: TRBV7-9
size: -
J: TRBJ1-6
DNA: TGTGCCAGCAGCGAGATGAGGGTAGGGAATTCACCCCTCCACTTT
CDR3: CASSEMRVGNSPLHF

D: -
V: TRBV12-3/TRBV12-4
size: many
J: TRBJ2-7
DNA: TGTGCCAGCAGTTCCCTAGTGGCCTACGAGCAGTACTTC
CDR3: CASSSLVAYEQYF

D: -
V: TRBV7-9
size: few
J: TRBJ1-2
DNA: TGTGCCAGCAGCTTAGCGGAGGGGGGAGAACATCGCTACACCTTC
CDR3: CASSLAEGGEHRYTF

D: -
V: TRBV20-1
size: few
J: TRBJ2-1
DNA: TGCAGTGCTAGACCACTAGTATCCAATGAGCAGTTCTTC
CDR3: CSARPLVSNEQFF

D: TRBD2
V: TRBV12-3/TRBV12-4
size: many
J: TRBJ2-3
DNA: TGTGCCAGCACCTCCCTTAAGCTAGCGGGAAGGTCGGATACGCAGTATTTT
CDR3: CASTSLKLAGRSDTQYF

D: -
V: TRBV5-6
size: -
J: TRBJ1-6
DNA: TGTGCCAGCAGCCCTACCCTATCCACCTATAATTCACCCCTCCACTTT
CDR3: CASSPTLSTYNSPLHF

D: -
V: TRBV5-1
size: many
J: TRBJ2-7
DNA: TGCGCCAGCAGCTTGGCAACAGGGCTCCTCTACGAGCAGTACTTC
CDR3: CASSLATGLLYEQYF

D: TRBD1
V: TRBV28
size: few
J: TRBJ1-2
DNA: TGTGCCAGCAGTATTGGACAGGTCTATGGCTACACCTTC
CDR3: CASSIGQVYGYTF

D: -
V: TRBV7-9
size: many
J: TRBJ1-2
DNA: TGTGCCAGCAGCTTAGCGCTGGGGGAAGGGCTCGGCGGCTACACCTTC
CDR3: CASSLALGEGLGGYTF

D: -
V: TRBV28
size: many
J: TRBJ1-1
DNA: TGTGCCAGCAGAATGCAGGGTGAGAACACTGAAGCTTTCTTT
CDR3: CASRMQGENTEAFF

D: -
V: TRBV4-3
size: few
J: TRBJ2-5
DNA: TGCGCCAGCAGCCAAGATAGTTCGCGGGGAGAGACCCAGTACTTC
CDR3: CASSQDSSRGETQYF

D: TRBD2
V: TRBV10-3
size: few
J: TRBJ2-7
DNA: TGTGCCATCAAGACTAGCGGCCACTCCTACGAGCAGTACTTC
CDR3: CAIKTSGHSYEQYF

D: -
V: TRBV2
size: many
J: TRBJ1-1
DNA: TGTGCCAGCAGTCCACTTGGCAGGGCCGGCACTGAAGCTTTCTTT
CDR3: CASSPLGRAGTEAFF

D: -
V: TRBV6-4
size: -
J: TRBJ1-1
DNA: TGTGCCAGAGGGTCGGGGACCGGGAACGAAGCTTTCTTT
CDR3: CARGSGTGNEAFF

D: -
V: TRBV6-9
size: few
J: TRBJ1-5
DNA: TGTGCCAGCAGTTACCCCCGAGATAGCAATCAGCCCCAGCATTTT
CDR3: CASSYPRDSNQPQHF

D: -
V: TRBV4-2
size: few
J: TRBJ2-2
DNA: TGTGCCAGCAGCCAAGATACCCGATCCGGGGAGCTGTTTTTT
CDR3: CASSQDTRSGELFF

D: TRBD1
V: TRBV6-1
size: many
J: TRBJ2-7
DNA: TGTGCCAGCAGTGAACCGGGACAGGGGCGCGAGCAGTACTTC
CDR3: CASSEPGQGREQYF

D: TRBD1
V: TRBV10-3
size: -
J: TRBJ2-3
DNA: TGTGCCACCAAATTCGACAGGGGGCCCACAGATACGCAGTATTTT
CDR3: CATKFDRGPTDTQYF

D: -
V: TRBV7-8
size: many
J: TRBJ2-7
DNA: TGTGCCAGCAGCGCCCTCGCCGGGGAATACGAGCAGTACTTC
CDR3: CASSALAGEYEQYF

D: -
V: TRBV9
size: -
J: TRBJ2-2
DNA: TGTGCCAGCATGGAGAGGCTCCCCCCCGGGGAGCTGTTTTTT
CDR3: CASMERLPPGELFF

D: TRBD1
V: TRBV5-1
size: -
J: TRBJ2-7
DNA: TGCGCCAGCAGCTTGGTGGTAGGGGGCAGGGGGCGCGAGCAGTACTTC
CDR3: CASSLVVGGRGREQYF

D: -
V: TRBV27
size: many
J: TRBJ1-2
DNA: TGTGCCAGCAGGGAAACAGGGCTCGGGACCTATGGCTACACCTTC
CDR3: CASRETGLGTYGYTF

D: TRBD2
V: TRBV3-1
size: -
J: TRBJ2-1
DNA: TGTGCCAGCAGCCAAGTGCCCAGCGGGGGGGTACAGCAGTTCTTC
CDR3: CASSQVPSGGVQQFF